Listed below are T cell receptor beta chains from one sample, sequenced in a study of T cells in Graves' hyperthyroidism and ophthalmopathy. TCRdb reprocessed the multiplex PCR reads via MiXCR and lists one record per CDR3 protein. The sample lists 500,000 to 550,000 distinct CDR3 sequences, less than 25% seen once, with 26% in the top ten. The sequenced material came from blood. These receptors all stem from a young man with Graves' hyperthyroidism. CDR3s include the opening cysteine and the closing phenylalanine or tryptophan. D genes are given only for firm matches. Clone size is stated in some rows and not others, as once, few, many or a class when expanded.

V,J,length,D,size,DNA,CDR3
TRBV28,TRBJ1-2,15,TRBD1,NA,TGTGCCAGCAGTTTATTAACAGGGGGCGACTATGGCTACACCTTC,CASSLLTGGDYGYTF
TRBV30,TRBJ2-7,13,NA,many,TGTGCCTCTAACCCCGGGGGACTCTACGAGCAGTACTTC,CASNPGGLYEQYF
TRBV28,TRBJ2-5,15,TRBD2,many,TGTGCCAGCAGTTTGCGGGGGGGCATAGAAGAGACCCAGTACTTC,CASSLRGGIEETQYF
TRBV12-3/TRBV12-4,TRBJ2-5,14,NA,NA,TGTGCCAGCAGTCTCTTCGGGCAGGGAGTGACCCAGTACTTC,CASSLFGQGVTQYF
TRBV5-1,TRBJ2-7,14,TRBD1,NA,TGCGCCAGCAGCCCAAGGGACAGCCACTACGAGCAGTACTTC,CASSPRDSHYEQYF
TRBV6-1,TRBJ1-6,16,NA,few,TGTGCCAGCAGTGAAGCGGGCGGCTCAGGTTCCTCACCCCTCCACTTT,CASSEAGGSGSSPLHF
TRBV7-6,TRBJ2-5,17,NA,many,TGTGCCAGCAGCTTACCAGCCAGTTCGGACTACCAAGAGACCCAGTACTTC,CASSLPASSDYQETQYF
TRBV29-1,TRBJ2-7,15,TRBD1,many,TGCAGCGTCCCGGACGGGACAGGGCTTTTCTACGAGCAGTACTTC,CSVPDGTGLFYEQYF
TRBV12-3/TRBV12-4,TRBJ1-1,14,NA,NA,TGTGCCAGCAGTTTAGATCAGGGAGAGACTGAAGCTTTCTTT,CASSLDQGETEAFF
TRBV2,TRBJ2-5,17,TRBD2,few,TGTGCCAGCAGTGAAGCCACATCGGGGGGGTACCAAGAGACCAAGTACTTC,CASSEATSGGYQETKYF
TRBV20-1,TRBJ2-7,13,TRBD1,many,TGCAGTGCTAGTGCCAGGGGGCTGGACGAGCAGTACTTC,CSASARGLDEQYF
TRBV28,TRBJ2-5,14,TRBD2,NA,TGTGCCAGCAGTTGGCCCCGTAGCGGGGAGACCCAGTACTTC,CASSWPRSGETQYF
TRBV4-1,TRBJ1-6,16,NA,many,TGCGCCAGCAGCCACGTCGAGTCTATTGGGGTCTCACCCCTCCACTTT,CASSHVESIGVSPLHF
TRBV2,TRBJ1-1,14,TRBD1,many,TGTGCCAGCAGTGAGCAGGGGGCTGGAACTGAAGCTTTCTTT,CASSEQGAGTEAFF
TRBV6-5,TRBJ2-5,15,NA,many,TGTGCCAGCAGTTACTCGGGGCGGGTCCAAGAGACCCAGTACTTC,CASSYSGRVQETQYF
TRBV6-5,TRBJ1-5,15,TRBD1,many,TGTGCCAGCAGTTACGGCAGGGGGTTCGGACAGCCCCAGCATTTT,CASSYGRGFGQPQHF
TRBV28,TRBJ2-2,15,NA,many,TGTGCCAGCAGTTTTGGCGGGGTGAACACCGGGGAGCTGTTTTTT,CASSFGGVNTGELFF
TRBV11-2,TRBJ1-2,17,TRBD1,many,TGTGCCAGCAGCTCTTCCCCAGGGACAGGGGGAAACTATGGCTACACCTTC,CASSSSPGTGGNYGYTF
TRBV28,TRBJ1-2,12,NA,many,TGTGCCAGCAGTTGGGGGGACTATGGCTACACCTTC,CASSWGDYGYTF
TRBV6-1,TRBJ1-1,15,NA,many,TGTGCCAGCACTGACAGAGCAGAGGGTAGCACTGAAGCTTTCTTT,CASTDRAEGSTEAFF
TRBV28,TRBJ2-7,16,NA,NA,TGTGCCAGCAGTGCCAAAACAGGGTTAGGCTCCTACGAGCAGTACTTC,CASSAKTGLGSYEQYF
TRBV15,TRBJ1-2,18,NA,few,TGTGCCACCAGCAGCCGTATTCAATCCTGGGGAGGTGACTATGGCTACACCTTC,CATSSRIQSWGGDYGYTF
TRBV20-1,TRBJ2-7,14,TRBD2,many,TGCAGTGCTACTGGACTAGCGGGAGACTACGAGCAGTACTTC,CSATGLAGDYEQYF
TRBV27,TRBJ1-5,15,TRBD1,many,TGTGCCAGCAGACCCGTCGGCAGGGGGAATCAGCCCCAGCATTTT,CASRPVGRGNQPQHF
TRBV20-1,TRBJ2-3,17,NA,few,TGCAGTGCTAGCCGCCAAGGAGGGACAGTTAGCACAGATACGCAGTATTTT,CSASRQGGTVSTDTQYF
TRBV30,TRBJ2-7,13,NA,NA,TGTGCCTGGACCGCTCCTAGCTCCTACGAGCAGTACTTC,CAWTAPSSYEQYF
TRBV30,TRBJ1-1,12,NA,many,TGTGCCTGGAGACCGAGGACGTGGGAAGCTTTCTTT,CAWRPRTWEAFF
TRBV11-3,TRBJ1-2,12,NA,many,TGTGCCAGCAGCTTTTTAGGGAGTGGCTACACCTTC,CASSFLGSGYTF
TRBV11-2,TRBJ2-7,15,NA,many,TGTGCCAGCAGAACCTCAGGAGGGGGCTCCTACGAGCAGTACTTC,CASRTSGGGSYEQYF
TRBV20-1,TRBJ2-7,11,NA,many,TGCAGTGGGGGGGATAACTACGAGCAGTACTTC,CSGGDNYEQYF
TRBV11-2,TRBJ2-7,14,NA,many,TGTGCCAGCAGCGCCGGGACCGAGACCTACGAGCAGTACTTC,CASSAGTETYEQYF
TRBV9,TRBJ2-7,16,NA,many,TGTGCCAGCAGCGTTAACGTCCGGGATCCTCACCACGAGCAGTACTTC,CASSVNVRDPHHEQYF
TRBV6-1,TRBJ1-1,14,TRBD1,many,TGTGCCAGCATTGGGCACAGGGGACGGACTGAAGCTTTCTTT,CASIGHRGRTEAFF
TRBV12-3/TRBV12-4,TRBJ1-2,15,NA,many,TGTGCCAGCAGTCTCCGAGCGGGGCTGAACTATGGCTACACCTTC,CASSLRAGLNYGYTF
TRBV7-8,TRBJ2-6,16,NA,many,TGTGCCAGCAGCTATAGGTGGGGGGCTGGGGCCAACGTCCTGACTTTC,CASSYRWGAGANVLTF